Each of the 5 T cell receptor beta chains below was sequenced from the same sample in a study of T cells after yellow fever vaccination. TCRdb recomputed calls from the 5' RACE reads with MiXCR, one row per CDR3 protein. This repertoire shows hundreds of thousands of distinct CDR3 sequences, less than 15% found once; its top ten account for roughly 13%. The starting material was PBMCs, obtained on the day of the yellow fever booster vaccination. The receptors shown here come from a man aged 25-45 years who received the YFV17D yellow fever vaccine.

The table lists this clonotype with many counts. The rearrangement links TRBV7-8 to TRBJ2-3; D not resolved. Trimming cost V 1 base and J 5 bases, with 7 bases left between them. The CDR3 runs to 13 residues. In germline, CDR1 is SGHVS, CDR2 FQNEAQ. The CDR3 here is CASSLEVLDTQYF. Written as DNA, the CDR3 is TGTGCCAGCAGCTTAGAGGTGTTAGATACGCAGTATTTT.

The chain recombines TRBV28 with TRBJ2-7, with TRBD1 matching 7 bases. J gave up 3 bases and V 1 base, and 12 bases lay outside the gene matches. CDR3 length equals 17 residues. CDR1 and CDR2 from the germline V gene are MDHEN and SYDVKM. CDR3 residues: CASSLFPRGTENYEQYF. In DNA, the CDR3 is TGTGCCAGCAGTTTATTCCCGCGTGGGACAGAAAACTACGAGCAGTACTTC.

This clonotype has ten or more counts. The chain is built from TRBV4-2 and TRBJ2-3, with D unclear. V lost 0 bases and J 6 bases, leaving 10 bases between the germline ends. From germline, CDR1 is LGHNA and CDR2 YNFKEQ. The CDR3 sequence is 14 residues long. The CDR3 sequence: CASSQDLVLDTQYF. In DNA, the CDR3 is TGTGCCAGCAGCCAAGATTTGGTTTTGGATACGCAGTATTTT.

This clonotype was seen only a few times. J is TRBJ2-7 and V is TRBV7-9; TRBD2 might be the D (7 bases). Trimming took 0 bases from V and 1 from J, leaving 13 bases between them. This CDR3 contains 16 residues. Germline CDR1 SEHNR, CDR2 FQNEAQ (reference sequence). The CDR3 coding sequence is TGTGCCAGCAGCTTAGCGCGGGGGCAGGGGTCCTACGAGCAGTACTTC. As protein: CASSLARGQGSYEQYF. The full variable domain, its missing parts supplied by reference TRBV7-9 and TRBJ2-7, is DTGVSQNPRHKITKRGQNVTFRCDPISEHNRLYWYRQTLGQGPEFLTYFQNEAQLEKSRLLSDRFSAERPKGSFSTLEIQRTEQGDSAMYLCASSLARGQGSYEQYFGPGTRLTVT.

There are a few counts of this clonotype. The genes are TRBV18 and TRBJ2-1, with D possibly being TRBD2 (6 bases). CDR1 is KGHSH, CDR2 LQKENI, per germline. V lost 3 bases to trimming and J lost 14 bases, with 14 bases between them. This CDR3 has 12 amino acids. For the CDR3, the DNA is TGTGCCAGCTCACCCTCCGGAGCGGGCAAGTTCTTC. It is translated as CASSPSGAGKFF.